This TCR beta chain originates from a study of blood T cell repertoires in COVID-19. Repertoires were generated with immunoSEQ multiplex PCR, while TCRdb's copy carries only in-frame clones and drops some. The data contain 55,000 to 80,000 clones, 81% of them singletons. Germline CDR1 reads SGHTA; CDR2 reads FQGNSA. Trimming left V 5 bases short and J 4 bases short, with 14 bases between. This CDR3 comprises 15 residues. This sequence joins TRBV7-2 and TRBJ2-2, with D tentatively TRBD2 (6 bases). This TCR came from a woman between 70 and 85 years old with acute or convalescent COVID-19. Sequencing input: peripheral blood. This CDR3 reads CASSISGRPTGELFF. The CDR3 DNA follows: TGTGCCAGCAGCATAAGCGGGCGCCCCACCGGGGAGCTGTTTTTT.